This T cell receptor (beta chain) was obtained from a study of blood T cell repertoires in COVID-19. For the study at large: COVID-19 samples, acute and convalescent, were from the United States, Italy and Spain. In each case, the material was cDNA or gDNA derived from T cells, B-cell-depleted T cells, or PBMCs.

In the study's own analysis: From reference gene primer amplification, estimates of nucleated cell counts were derived. TCRdb's copy holds only in-frame clones and misses some; the assay was immunoSEQ multiplex PCR. D and trimming were read from the DNA, whereas the V and J calls and clone size are those reported in that table. Of about 100,000 clones in the sample, roughly 86% were seen once. Per the germline V gene, CDR1 is LGHNA and CDR2 is YSLEER. This CDR3 is 15 amino acids long. Trimming shortened V by 0 bases and J by 3 bases, and 11 bases separated the two germline ends. This receptor was taken from a human donor in a cohort sampled during active COVID-19. The chain combines TRBV4-3 with TRBJ2-5, with D tentatively TRBD2 (5 bases). Sequencing was performed on peripheral blood. CDR3 coding DNA: TGCGCCAGCAGCCAAGATTGGACGGGAAAAGAGACCCAGTACTTC. This sequence encodes CASSQDWTGKETQYF.